This T cell receptor beta chain was observed in a study of regulatory T cells in long-lasting Graves disease. Study as a whole: The study counted Graves' disease as persistent given over 5 years of antithyroid drugs and positive TSH receptor antibodies. General study findings and limits: Graves' patients with persistent disease showed TCR diversity lower than patients newly diagnosed.

Trimming left V 3 bases short and J 2 bases short, with 11 bases between. The CDR3 extends over 14 amino acids. The V gene's germline CDR1 is KGHSH and CDR2 LQKENI. A note on this clonotype: Its specificity is unknown.

Time point indicated: persistent/refractory GD, antithyroid drugs over 5 years with positive TRAb. From RNA extracted from PBMCs, the TCR library was made. Arm-PCR with iRepertoire HTBI primers amplified the CDR3 regions for these TCR beta libraries. TCRdb redid the calling of the multiplex PCR reads with MiXCR, one entry per CDR3 protein. The sample lists roughly 450,000 distinct CDR3 sequences, approximately 23% occurring once. This chain connects TRBV18 to TRBJ2-7; D not certain. Sequencing used peripheral blood mononuclear cells (PBMCs), obtained when the disease was refractory, from a patient treated with antithyroid drugs. The TCR was taken from a female donor with Graves disease. The CDR3 DNA sequence: TGTGCCAGCTCACCGAACAGCTCGCCCTACGAGCAGTACTTC. Translating it yields CASSPNSSPYEQYF. Supplemented by reference TRBV18 and TRBJ2-7, the full variable domain reads NAGVMQNPRHLVRRRGQEARLRCSPMKGHSHVYWYRQLPEEGLKFMVYLQKENIIDESGMPKERFSAEFPKEGPSILRIQQVVRGDSAAYFCASSPNSSPYEQYFGPGTRLTVT.